The 21 T cell receptor beta chains below all came from one sample that was sequenced in a study of response to subunit inactivated influenza vaccine. TCRdb fed the RT-PCR reads into MiXCR, producing one record per CDR3 protein. The data show over 150,000 distinct CDR3 sequences, about 10% seen once. This specimen was CD8+ T cells sorted from PBMCs, taken less than 30 months after vaccination. These receptors all come from a man between 50 and 75 years old who received an inactivated influenza vaccine.

This clonotype was seen more than once but under ten times. V usage is TRBV25-1 and J usage is TRBJ1-1; no clear D. The CDR3 runs 13 residues. Trimming shortened V by 4 bases and J by 3 bases, and 9 bases separated the two germline ends. Germline V gives CDR1 MGHDK, CDR2 SYGVNS. The CDR3 region is CASSVGVDTEAFF. Written as DNA, the CDR3 is TGTGCCAGCAGTGTTGGGGTGGACACTGAAGCTTTCTTT.

This CDR3 is CASSQDPRTGSPLHF. CDR3 sequence (DNA): TGTGCCAGCAGCCAAGACCCTCGGACAGGTTCACCCCTCCACTTT. The rearrangement uses TRBV14 and TRBJ1-6; the match to TRBD1 covers 7 bases. This CDR3 region has 15 residues. With 0 bases clipped from V and 9 bases from J, the junction kept 5 bases outside the gene matches. Germline V lookup: CDR1 SGHDN, CDR2 FVKESK.

The chain recombines TRBV4-3 with TRBJ2-3; D is unclear. V was trimmed by 4 bases and J by 7 bases, leaving 9 bases between them. Germline CDR1 is LGHNA and CDR2 is YSLEER. The CDR3 runs to 12 residues. CDR3 residues: CASSLDSYTQYF. CDR3 in DNA: TGCGCCAGCAGCCTAGACTCGTATACGCAGTATTTT.

The chain uses TRBV27 and TRBJ2-3, with D hard to call. There are 14 residues in the CDR3. The V gene's germline CDR1 is MNHEY and CDR2 SMNVEV (reference sequence). V dropped 4 bases and J dropped 2 bases, with 10 bases sitting between them. Here the CDR3 reads CASSYLTNTDTQYF. The CDR3 DNA sequence: TGTGCCAGCAGTTATCTTACGAACACAGATACGCAGTATTTT.

The rearrangement links TRBV29-1 to TRBJ1-2, with 8 bases fitting TRBD1. CDR1 is SQVTM and CDR2 is ANQGSEA in the germline V gene. This CDR3 is 13 amino acids long. The V segment lost 7 bases and the J segment 7 bases; nucleotides outside the gene matches: 11. CDR3 coding DNA: TGCAGCGCCTCGGTCGGGACAGGTGGTGGCTACACCTTC. Translating it yields CSASVGTGGGYTF. Full variable domain (rest looked up from reference TRBV29-1 and TRBJ1-2): SAVISQKPSRDICQRGTSLTIQCQVDSQVTMMFWYRQQPGQSLTLIATANQGSEATYESGFVIDKFPISRPNLTFSTLTVSNMSPEDSSIYLCSASVGTGGGYTFGSGTRLTVV.

Ten or more counts support this clonotype. V and J are TRBV5-1 and TRBJ2-7, with TRBD1 as a possible D gene (5 bases). Germline loops: CDR1 SGHRS, CDR2 YFSETQ. V was clipped by 4 bases and J by 5 bases, with 13 bases between them. CDR3 length equals 13 residues. This CDR3 is CASSPTGRDEQYF. The CDR3 nucleotides read TGCGCCAGCAGCCCTACAGGAAGGGACGAGCAGTACTTC.

This chain links TRBV30 with TRBJ1-1; perhaps TRBD1 as D (5 bases). The CDR3 consists of 13 residues. The germline gives CDR1 GTSNPN, CDR2 SVGIG (reference sequence). V shed 6 bases and J shed 6 bases, with 17 bases lying between them. CDR3 sequence: CACLAGSQPEAFF. As DNA, the CDR3 is TGTGCCTGCCTTGCAGGGAGTCAGCCTGAAGCTTTCTTT. Full variable domain (outside the CDR3, taken from reference TRBV30 and TRBJ1-1): SQTIHQWPATLVQPVGSPLSLECTVEGTSNPNLYWYRQAAGRGLQLLFYSVGIGQISSEVPQNLSASRPQDRQFILSSKKLLLSDSGFYLCACLAGSQPEAFFGQGTRLTVV.

The gene calls are TRBV7-2 and TRBJ2-7; 8 nucleotides line up with TRBD1. The CDR3 runs to 16 residues. Germline trimming cut 2 bases from V and 1 base from J; bases unmatched to any gene: 7. From germline, CDR1 is SGHTA and CDR2 FQGNSA. This chain's CDR3 is CASSLFRGPPSYEQYF. The DNA of the CDR3 is TGTGCCAGCAGCTTATTCAGGGGGCCACCATCCTACGAGCAGTACTTC.

V usage is TRBV7-2 and J usage is TRBJ2-2; no clear D gene. The CDR3 contains 13 residues. Germline V gene sequence: CDR1 SGHTA, CDR2 FQGNSA. V was trimmed by 4 bases and J by 7 bases, leaving 10 bases between them. The CDR3 loop is CASSSSLVGELFF. The CDR3 DNA follows: TGTGCCAGCAGCTCTAGTCTGGTCGGGGAGCTGTTTTTT.

The J gene is TRBJ2-7, the V gene TRBV20-1; 11 bases agree with TRBD2. After removal of 0 bases from V and 6 bases from J, the junction contained 7 bases not matched to a gene. The CDR3 extends over 15 amino acids. Germline V gene lookup returns CDR1 DFQATT and CDR2 SNEGSKA (reference sequence). The CDR3 is CSARDQLAGVFEQYF. The CDR3 DNA reads as TGCAGTGCTAGAGATCAACTAGCGGGAGTATTCGAGCAGTACTTC.

This clonotype was picked up a small number of times. This chain connects TRBV4-3 to TRBJ2-5; possibly TRBD1 for D (5 bases). The length of the CDR3 is 17 residues. In germline, CDR1 is LGHNA, CDR2 YSLEER. Trimming took off 0 bases at V and 4 bases at J, with 18 bases between the two ends. The CDR3 coding sequence is TGCGCCAGCAGCCAAGAGCCAGGGCAGCAAACCAGAGAGACCCAGTACTTC. Translation: CASSQEPGQQTRETQYF.

This clonotype was seen many times. This rearrangement joins TRBV28 to TRBJ2-1; 7 positions agree with TRBD2. Looked up from germline, CDR1 is MDHEN and CDR2 is SYDVKM. The J segment lost 0 bases and the V segment lost 8 bases, leaving 4 bases of the junction unmatched. There are 14 residues in the CDR3. DNA of the CDR3: TGTGCCAGCTCCCTAGCGGACTCCTACAATGAGCAGTTCTTC. Its translation: CASSLADSYNEQFF. The full variable domain, completed using reference TRBV28 and TRBJ2-1, is DVKVTQSSRYLVKRTGEKVFLECVQDMDHENMFWYRQDPGLGLRLIYFSYDVKMKEKGDIPEGYSVSREKKERFSLILESASTNQTSMYLCASSLADSYNEQFFGPGTRLTVL.

The chain joins TRBV6-1 to TRBJ2-7; 7 bases are shared with TRBD2. Germline assignment: CDR1 MNHNS and CDR2 SASEGT. The trim removed 6 bases at V and 2 bases at J, leaving 7 bases unmatched. CDR3 length equals 14 residues. DNA for the CDR3: TGTGCCAGCAGCCCGACTAGCTTAGCCTACGAGCAGTACTTC. Translating gives CASSPTSLAYEQYF.

This clonotype has only a few counts. V gene TRBV28 combines with J gene TRBJ2-2; tentatively, D is TRBD2 (5 bases). This CDR3 has 14 amino acids. Trimming stripped 9 bases from V and 7 bases from J, with 18 bases between. The germline V gene has CDR1 MDHEN and CDR2 SYDVKM. The CDR3 region is CASESGVWSGELFF. Written as DNA, the CDR3 is TGTGCCAGTGAGAGCGGAGTGTGGAGCGGGGAGCTGTTTTTT.

This chain uses TRBV27 with TRBJ2-7; TRBD1 aligns across 10 bases. J was trimmed by 5 bases and V by 8 bases; bases with no gene match: 6. The CDR3 loop spans 13 amino acids. CDR1 MNHEY and CDR2 SMNVEV come from the germline V gene (reference sequence). The CDR3 nucleotides are TGTGCCAGCGCCGGGACAGGGGTCCACGAGCAGTACTTC. Its protein is CASAGTGVHEQYF.

This clonotype has at least ten counts. This rearrangement joins TRBV28 to TRBJ2-5; D possibly corresponds to TRBD1 (5 bases). V was cut by 7 bases and J by 3 bases, with 36 bases left in between. The CDR3 length is 21 residues. Germline V gives CDR1 MDHEN, CDR2 SYDVKM. The CDR3 reads CASIKPPRMGPDSTSKETQYF. CDR3 nucleotides: TGTGCCAGCATCAAGCCTCCGCGGATGGGGCCTGACTCTACCTCCAAAGAGACCCAGTACTTC.

This clonotype showed up just a few times. The chain employs TRBV10-3 and TRBJ1-1, with D tentatively TRBD1 (6 bases). CDR3 length equals 14 residues. Trimming removed 7 bases from V and 1 base from J, with 13 bases in between. Germline CDR1 is ENHRY and CDR2 is SYGVKD. The CDR3 is CAIMHLQGNTEAFF. The DNA for the CDR3 is TGTGCCATCATGCACCTACAGGGGAACACTGAAGCTTTCTTT.

The chain recombines TRBV9 with TRBJ1-3, with TRBD1 as a possible D gene (6 bases). Germline lookup yields CDR1 SGDLS and CDR2 YYNGEE. V was pared by 2 bases and J by 6 bases, with 21 bases between. The CDR3 spans 17 residues. The CDR3 nucleotides are TGTGCCAGCAGCGTCGGGGGGGCAACTCGCACTGAAAACACCATATATTTT. This sequence encodes CASSVGGATRTENTIYF.

This rearrangement joins TRBV4-3 to TRBJ1-1; the D is unclear. The germline CDR1 and CDR2 sequences are LGHNA and YSLEER. CDR3 length equals 14 residues. V lost 0 bases and J 2 bases, leaving 7 bases between the germline ends. CDR3 nucleotides: TGCGCCAGCAGCCAAGACCCGAGTAACACTGAAGCTTTCTTT. Translation: CASSQDPSNTEAFF.

The V and J genes are TRBV20-1 and TRBJ2-7, with TRBD2 matching 7 bases. Germline CDR1 and CDR2: DFQATT and SNEGSKA (reference sequence). The V and J ends lost 0 bases and 2 bases, in that order; junction bases with no gene match: 13. The CDR3 runs 17 residues. CDR3 bases: TGCAGTGCTAGAGATCTCCTAGCGGAGTCTCAAACCTACGAGCAGTACTTC. Its protein is CSARDLLAESQTYEQYF.

This clonotype has more than one count but fewer than ten. This chain connects TRBV25-1 to TRBJ2-7, with 7 bases aligning to TRBD1. There are 16 residues in the CDR3. After removal of 8 bases from V and 1 base from J, the junction contained 14 bases not matched to a gene. CDR1 is MGHDK, CDR2 SYGVNS, per germline. This CDR3 is CASAGIRDRVSYEQYF. The DNA for the CDR3 is TGTGCCAGCGCCGGAATCCGAGACAGGGTTTCCTACGAGCAGTACTTC.